This T cell receptor (beta chain) appears in the sequencing data of a study of cytomegalovirus exposure and HLA in healthy donors. A multiplex PCR was run with 60 Vbeta primers and 13 Jbeta primers. Repertoires were generated with immunoSEQ multiplex PCR, while TCRdb's copy carries only in-frame clones and drops some. The repertoire holds fewer than 200,000 clones, with around three quarters as singletons. The V gene's germline CDR1 is SGHRS and CDR2 YFSETQ. This CDR3 region has 16 residues. V lost 4 bases to trimming and J lost 0 bases, with 16 bases between them. The chain couples TRBV5-1 to TRBJ1-1; no clear D. This TCR came from a woman aged 30 to 39 in good health and CMV-seronegative. Source material: PBMCs. The CDR3 bases are TGCGCCAGCAGCCCCCGCCTCGGGGTAATGAACACTGAAGCTTTCTTT. Its translation is CASSPRLGVMNTEAFF.